These 16 T cell receptor beta chains came from one sample sequenced in a study of cytomegalovirus exposure and HLA in healthy donors. The data were produced by immunoSEQ multiplex PCR, yet TCRdb's version contains in-frame clones alone and is incomplete. The data show about 330,000 clones, about nine tenths seen once. The specimen sequenced was PBMCs. Receptor source: a woman under 30 in good health and CMV-seronegative.

With respect to this clone: This CDR3 is also generated by other DNA sequences in the sample. The CDR3 is CATSRDLASGTYEQYF. CDR3 bases: TGTGCCACCAGCAGAGATTTAGCTAGCGGGACCTACGAGCAGTACTTC. The chain recombines TRBV15 with TRBJ2-7; TRBD2 aligns across 9 bases. The germline CDR1 and CDR2 sequences are LNHNV and YYDKDF (reference sequence). V was clipped by 0 bases and J by 2 bases; unmatched bases: 5. The CDR3 length is 16 residues.

V is TRBV11-3 and J is TRBJ1-2; unclear D gene. The V gene lost 5 bases and the J gene lost 4 bases, with 8 bases spanning the gap. Looked up from germline, CDR1 is SGHNT and CDR2 is YENEEA. CDR3 length equals 12 residues. CDR3 nucleotide sequence: TGTGCCAGCAGCGAACTTGTCTATGGCTACACCTTC. Protein: CASSELVYGYTF.

As to this clone: At one end, the junction sequence differs from germline, possibly due to a read error. V and J are TRBV5-4 and TRBJ2-3, with 11 bases lining up with TRBD2. CDR3 length: 16 amino acids. CDR1 is SGHNT and CDR2 is YYREEE in the germline V gene (reference sequence). The CDR3 loop is CASSLVALAGADAQYF. CDR3 coding DNA: TGTGCCAGCAGCTTGGTTGCACTAGCGGGAGCAGATGCGCAGTATTTT.

This clone has only a few counts. This chain joins TRBV5-1 and TRBJ2-2; 9 nucleotides align to TRBD1. J was trimmed by 7 bases and V by 5 bases; bases with no gene match: 6. Germline CDR1 SGHRS, CDR2 YFSETQ. The CDR3 sequence is 14 residues long. The CDR3 sequence: CASRDGQGYGELFF. CDR3 DNA: TGCGCCAGCAGGGACGGACAGGGGTACGGGGAGCTGTTTTTT. Combining the CDR3 with reference TRBV5-1 and TRBJ2-2 gives the whole variable domain KAGVTQTPRYLIKTRGQQVTLSCSPISGHRSVSWYQQTPGQGLQFLFEYFSETQRNKGNFPGRFSGRQFSNSRSEMNVSTLELGDSALYLCASRDGQGYGELFFGEGSRLTVL.

The genes are TRBV7-6 and TRBJ2-1, with D maybe TRBD1 (6 bases). The ends were cut back, 1 base at V and 6 bases at J, with 13 bases in the middle. This CDR3 comprises 15 residues. Germline CDR1 SGHVS, CDR2 FNYEAQ. The CDR3 protein is CASSLGYQGSNEQFF. CDR3 DNA: TGTGCCAGCAGCTTAGGGTACCAGGGGAGCAATGAGCAGTTCTTC.

The chain carries TRBV7-9 and TRBJ2-7, with 8 bases that match TRBD2. The length of the CDR3 is 15 residues. The trim removed 4 bases at V and 6 bases at J, leaving 11 bases unmatched. CDR1 is SEHNR and CDR2 is FQNEAQ in the germline V gene (reference sequence). The CDR3 protein is CASSSPWGGRTEQYF. DNA of the CDR3: TGTGCCAGCAGCTCCCCGTGGGGCGGGAGGACCGAGCAGTACTTC.

The gene calls are TRBV11-2 and TRBJ2-5; 16 bases align to TRBD2. From germline, CDR1 is SGHAT and CDR2 FQNNGV. The CDR3 is 15 residues long. V trimming: 7 bases; J trimming: 8 bases; junction bases outside the gene matches: 7. CDR3 sequence reads: CASTLGLAGGGTQYF. For the CDR3, the DNA is TGTGCCAGCACCCTGGGACTAGCGGGAGGGGGAACCCAGTACTTC.

The chain links TRBV15 to TRBJ1-4; the match to TRBD1 covers 7 bases. Germline lookup yields CDR1 LNHNV and CDR2 YYDKDF (reference sequence). This CDR3 is built from 18 residues. The junction had 8 bases not matched to a gene; V was cut back by 1 base and J by 0 bases. In DNA, the CDR3 is TGTGCCACCAGCAGAGGACAGGGTGATCTCCCAACTAATGAAAAACTGTTTTTT. Amino acid sequence: CATSRGQGDLPTNEKLFF.

This sequence joins TRBV5-1 and TRBJ2-7, with 10 bases fitting TRBD2. Trimming took 2 bases from V and 4 from J; bases not matched to a gene: 9. Germline V gene lookup returns CDR1 SGHRS and CDR2 YFSETQ. There are 16 residues in the CDR3. DNA of the CDR3: TGCGCCAGCAGCTTTGGATCTGGACTAGCGGAATACGAGCAGTACTTC. Protein product: CASSFGSGLAEYEQYF.

The rearrangement joins TRBV27 to TRBJ1-5, with 9 bases fitting TRBD1. V was pared by 5 bases and J by 6 bases, with 5 bases of the junction left unmatched. This CDR3 is 14 amino acids long. Germline assignment: CDR1 MNHEY and CDR2 SMNVEV (reference sequence). The CDR3 sequence: CASSRGQGPQPQHF. As DNA, the CDR3 is TGTGCCAGCAGTCGGGGACAGGGTCCTCAGCCCCAGCATTTT.

This clone has only one observation. The rearrangement joins TRBV6-1 to TRBJ2-7, with a weak D call TRBD2 (6 bases). V was pared by 6 bases and J by 4 bases, with 10 bases between. CDR3 length equals 12 residues. The germline gives CDR1 MNHNS, CDR2 SASEGT. CDR3 sequence: CASRKAGYEQYF. The CDR3 region has the DNA TGTGCCAGCAGGAAAGCGGGTTACGAGCAGTACTTC.

The chain is built from TRBV4-3 and TRBJ2-7; 10 bases fit TRBD1. The V gene's germline CDR1 is LGHNA and CDR2 YSLEER. Trimming took 0 bases from V and 1 from J; bases not matched to a gene: 3. The CDR3 loop spans 16 amino acids. CDR3 loop: CASSQEGQGSSYEQYF. The CDR3 coding sequence is TGCGCCAGCAGCCAAGAGGGACAGGGGTCTTCCTACGAGCAGTACTTC.

The chain couples TRBV28 to TRBJ2-1, with 7 bases matching TRBD2. V lost 10 bases to trimming and J lost 7 bases; unmatched junction nucleotides: 13. From germline, CDR1 is MDHEN and CDR2 SYDVKM. The CDR3 consists of 14 residues. DNA of the CDR3: TGTGCCACCGCCAGCCCACTAGCGAGGAATGAGCAGTTCTTC. Encoded protein: CATASPLARNEQFF.

The chain carries TRBV6-1 and TRBJ2-7; the match to TRBD2 covers 11 bases. J lost 2 bases, V lost 1 base, and 1 base had no gene match. CDR3 size: 15 residues. The germline V gene encodes CDR1 MNHNS and CDR2 SASEGT. The CDR3 sequence is CASSEGLAGPYEQYF. CDR3 sequence (DNA): TGTGCCAGCAGTGAAGGACTAGCGGGACCCTACGAGCAGTACTTC.

The chain carries TRBV2 and TRBJ2-1, with a weak D call TRBD2 (6 bases). The CDR3 extends over 14 amino acids. The V end was cut by 8 bases, the J end by 5 bases, with 16 bases between. The V gene's germline CDR1 is SNHLY and CDR2 FYNNEI. The CDR3 protein is CASGRSSADNEQFF. The CDR3, as DNA: TGTGCCAGCGGGAGGTCTAGCGCCGACAATGAGCAGTTCTTC.

The V call is TRBV7-9, the J call TRBJ2-7, with 10 nucleotides matching TRBD1. Trimming at V came to 10 bases and at J to 2 bases, leaving 8 bases not matched to a gene. Germline-derived CDR1 and CDR2 are SEHNR and FQNEAQ (reference sequence). The CDR3 sequence is 14 residues long. In DNA, the CDR3 is TGTGCCATCCCCGGGACAGGGGTAACCTACGAGCAGTACTTC. Translation: CAIPGTGVTYEQYF.